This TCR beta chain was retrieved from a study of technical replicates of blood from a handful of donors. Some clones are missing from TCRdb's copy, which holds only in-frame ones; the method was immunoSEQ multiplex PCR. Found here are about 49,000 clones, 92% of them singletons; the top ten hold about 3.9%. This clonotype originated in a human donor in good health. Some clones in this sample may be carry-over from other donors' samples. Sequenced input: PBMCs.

In DNA form, the CDR3 reads TGTGCCAGCAGCCGTAGCGGGGGGCTCCAAGAGACCCAGTACTTC. Translation gives CASSRSGGLQETQYF. The V and J genes are TRBV7-3 and TRBJ2-5; 10 bases align to TRBD2. CDR1 SGHTA and CDR2 FQGTGA come from the germline V gene. The ends lost 5 bases at V and 1 base at J; junction bases unmatched: 4. This CDR3 contains 15 residues. Complete variable domain (other parts from reference TRBV7-3 and TRBJ2-5): GAGVSQTPSNKVTEKGKYVELRCDPISGHTALYWYRQSLGQGPEFLIYFQGTGAADDSGLPNDRFFAVRPEGSVSTLKIQRTERGDSAVYLCASSRSGGLQETQYFGPGTRLLVL.